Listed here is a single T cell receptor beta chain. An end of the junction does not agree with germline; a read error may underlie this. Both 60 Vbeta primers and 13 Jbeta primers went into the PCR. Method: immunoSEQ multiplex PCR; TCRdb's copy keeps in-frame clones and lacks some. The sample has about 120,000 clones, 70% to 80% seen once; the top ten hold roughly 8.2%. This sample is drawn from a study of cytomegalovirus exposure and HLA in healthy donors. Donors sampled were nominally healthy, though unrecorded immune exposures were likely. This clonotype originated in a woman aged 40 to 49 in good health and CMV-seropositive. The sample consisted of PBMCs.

The chain's CDR3 is CASSQDDGQWDSF. CDR3 nucleotides: TGTGCCAGCAGTCAAGACGACGGACAGTGGGATTCTTTT. J is TRBJ1-3 and V is TRBV6-1; possible D gene TRBD1, 6 bases. CDR1 and CDR2 (germline): MNHNS, SASEGT. The CDR3 loop spans 13 amino acids.